This passage covers 6 T cell receptor beta chains from one sample sequenced in a study of CD8+CD57+ T cells in acquired aplastic anemia. CDR3 and TCR beta VDJ profiling relied on genomic DNA as the template. TCRdb redid the calling of the reads with MiXCR, one entry per CDR3 protein. The repertoire has 400,000 to 450,000 distinct CDR3 sequences, 55% to 70% of them found once; the top ten carry more than 3.5%. The sample comprised sorted CD4+, CD8+, or CD8+CD57+ T cells (not recorded which) from PBMCs. All receptors derive from a human donor in good health, serving as a control.

This clonotype was recorded a few times. The V call is TRBV2, the J call TRBJ2-7, with TRBD1 matching 7 bases. Germline V CDR1 and CDR2: SNHLY, FYNNEI. V shed 6 bases, J shed 5 bases, and the junction held 10 bases outside the gene matches. The CDR3 contains 14 residues. This CDR3 is CASSQSVTGHEQYF. CDR3 sequence (DNA): TGTGCCAGCAGCCAAAGTGTGACAGGGCACGAGCAGTACTTC.

This clonotype has only a few counts. The CDR3 region has the DNA TGTGCCACCCGAGGGGCGGGGGCCTACAATGAGCAGTTCTTC. Translated, it gives CATRGAGAYNEQFF. The chain recombines TRBV27 with TRBJ2-1, with 7 positions matching TRBD2. Germline values: CDR1 MNHEY, CDR2 SMNVEV (reference sequence). J gave up 2 bases and V 10 bases, and 8 bases lay outside the gene matches. The CDR3 is 14 amino acids.

Regarding this clonotype: The CDR3 end shows no conserved phenylalanine or tryptophan, and so a read error is likely. No DNA is shown, since the ends of the CDR3 on it are uncertain; the CDR3 is the one TCRdb lists. The chain combines TRBV2 with TRBJ2-7; the table's D call, TRBD2, has no DNA check behind it. Germline V gene sequence: CDR1 SNHLY, CDR2 FYNNEI. The CDR3 is made up of 16 amino acids, end residues included. CDR3 residues: CASTQLGTGYTFGSGT.

V and J are TRBV15 and TRBJ1-4, with D uncertain. Germline loops: CDR1 LNHNV, CDR2 YYDKDF (reference sequence). The CDR3 is 16 residues long. V was pared by 4 bases and J by 7 bases, with 19 bases between. CDR3 nucleotides: TGTGCCACCAGCACCGGGAACAGACCTGGCGGTGAAAAACTGTTTTTT. This sequence encodes CATSTGNRPGGEKLFF.

The chain couples TRBV12-5 to TRBJ1-2; D not certain. The ends were cut back, 5 bases at V and 1 base at J, with 11 bases in the middle. This CDR3 is built from 14 residues. Germline CDR1 LGHNT, CDR2 FRNRAP. In DNA, the CDR3 is TGTGCTAGTGGTCGGACCCCGGATAACTATGGCTACACCTTC. Protein product: CASGRTPDNYGYTF.

Concerning this clonotype: A junction end diverges from the germline sequence, so it may reflect a read error. This sequence joins TRBV14 and TRBJ2-3; D assignment may be TRBD1 or TRBD2 (5 bases each). The germline V gene has CDR1 SGHDN and CDR2 FVKESK. This CDR3 is built from 16 residues. The CDR3 coding sequence is TGTACCAGCAGCCAAGACGGGGCTTGGGGCACAGATACGCAGTATTTT. It is translated as CTSSQDGAWGTDTQYF.